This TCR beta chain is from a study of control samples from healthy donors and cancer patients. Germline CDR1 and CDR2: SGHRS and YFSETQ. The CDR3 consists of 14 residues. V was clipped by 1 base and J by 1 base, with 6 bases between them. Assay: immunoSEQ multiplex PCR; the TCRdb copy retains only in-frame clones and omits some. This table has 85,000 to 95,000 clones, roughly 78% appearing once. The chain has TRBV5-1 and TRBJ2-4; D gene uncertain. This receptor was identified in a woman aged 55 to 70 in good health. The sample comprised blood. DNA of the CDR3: TGCGCCAGCAGCTTGCTGGGGGCCAAAAACATTCAGTACTTC. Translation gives CASSLLGAKNIQYF.